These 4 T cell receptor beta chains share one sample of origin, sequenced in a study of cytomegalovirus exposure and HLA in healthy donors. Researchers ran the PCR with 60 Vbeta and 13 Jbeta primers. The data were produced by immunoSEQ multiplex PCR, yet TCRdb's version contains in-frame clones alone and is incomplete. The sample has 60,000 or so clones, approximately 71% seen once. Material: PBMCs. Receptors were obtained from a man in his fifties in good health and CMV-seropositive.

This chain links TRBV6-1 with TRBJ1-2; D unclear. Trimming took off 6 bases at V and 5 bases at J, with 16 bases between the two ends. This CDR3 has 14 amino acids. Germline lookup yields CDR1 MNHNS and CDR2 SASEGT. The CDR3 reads CASSPTSGVYGYTF. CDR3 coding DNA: TGTGCCAGCAGCCCGACTAGTGGGGTTTATGGCTACACCTTC.

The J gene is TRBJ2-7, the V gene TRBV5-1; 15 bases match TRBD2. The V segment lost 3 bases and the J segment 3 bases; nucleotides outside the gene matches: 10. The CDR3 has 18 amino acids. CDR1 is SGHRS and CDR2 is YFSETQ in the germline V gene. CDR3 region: CASSWAGTGLAGGYEQYF. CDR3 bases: TGCGCCAGCAGCTGGGCAGGGACGGGACTAGCGGGGGGCTACGAGCAGTACTTC.

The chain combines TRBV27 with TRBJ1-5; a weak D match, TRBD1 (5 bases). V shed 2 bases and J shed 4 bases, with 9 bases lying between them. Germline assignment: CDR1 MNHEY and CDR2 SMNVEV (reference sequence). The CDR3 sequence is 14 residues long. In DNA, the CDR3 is TGTGCCAGCAGTTTAGACAGTCTAAATCAGCCCCAGCATTTT. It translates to CASSLDSLNQPQHF.

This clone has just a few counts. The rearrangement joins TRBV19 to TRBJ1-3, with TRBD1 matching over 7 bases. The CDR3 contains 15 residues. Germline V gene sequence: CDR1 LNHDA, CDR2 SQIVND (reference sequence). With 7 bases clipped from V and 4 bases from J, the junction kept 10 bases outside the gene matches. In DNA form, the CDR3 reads TGTGCCAGTACCATCAAGGGGGCGAGGGGAAACACCATATATTTT. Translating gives CASTIKGARGNTIYF.